The next 13 T cell receptor beta chains were all read from a single sample in a study of molecular identifiers for immune sequencing clone quantification. TCRdb analysed the PCR reads with MiXCR anew, one entry per CDR3 protein. The sample contains tens of thousands of distinct CDR3 sequences, about 18% of which appear only once. The source material was naive CD8+ T cells from blood, with Jurkat cell RNA spiked in. Subset given: FACS-sorted CD8+CD4-CCR7+CD45RA+ naive T cells. The receptors originated from a human donor in good health. Some libraries in this study had Jurkat cell RNA spiked in.

The rearrangement uses TRBV7-9 and TRBJ2-1, with D possibly being TRBD1 (5 bases). Trimming removed 0 bases from V and 9 bases from J, with 9 bases in between. The CDR3 sequence is 13 residues long. Germline loops: CDR1 SEHNR, CDR2 FQNEAQ (reference sequence). CDR3 sequence: CASSLADTVEQFF. Written as DNA, the CDR3 is TGTGCCAGCAGCTTAGCGGACACGGTTGAGCAGTTCTTC.

This clonotype has at least ten counts. The genes are TRBV29-1 and TRBJ2-3; tentatively, D is TRBD2 (6 bases). The CDR3 length is 13 residues. From germline, CDR1 is SQVTM and CDR2 ANQGSEA. V shed 6 bases and J shed 4 bases, with 14 bases lying between them. The CDR3 protein is CSVAGSGADTQYF. In DNA form, the CDR3 reads TGCAGCGTGGCCGGGAGTGGAGCAGATACGCAGTATTTT.

This clonotype was seen repeatedly, ten times or more. The V call is TRBV6-2 or TRBV6-3, the J call TRBJ2-2; 13 nucleotides match TRBD2. Germline CDR1 and CDR2: MNHEY and SVGEGT. The V and J ends lost 5 bases and 3 bases, in that order; junction bases with no gene match: 6. CDR3 length equals 17 residues. The CDR3 loop reads CASSLRLAGGDTGELFF. CDR3 in DNA: TGTGCCAGCAGTCTCCGACTAGCGGGAGGTGACACCGGGGAGCTGTTTTTT.

With regard to this clonotype: One base away lies a much larger clone, so this may be a sequencing read error. This rearrangement joins TRBV28 to TRBJ1-6; D perhaps matches TRBD1 (5 bases). The germline V gene encodes CDR1 MDHEN and CDR2 SYDVKM. The CDR3 is made up of 18 amino acids. CDR3 nucleotide sequence: TGTACCAGCAGTTTAGATCCCACGACAGCTGAGTATAATTCACCCCTCCACTTT. Translated: CTSSLDPTTAEYNSPLHF.

This clonotype was picked up many times. This chain joins TRBV7-6 and TRBJ2-3, with TRBD2 matching over 7 bases. This CDR3 has 15 residues. With V trimmed by 1 base and J by 5 bases, 6 bases remained unmatched. In germline, CDR1 is SGHVS, CDR2 FNYEAQ. CDR3 protein: CASSLGAERGDTQYF. The CDR3 region has the DNA TGTGCCAGCAGCTTAGGGGCGGAGCGGGGAGATACGCAGTATTTT.

V and J are TRBV5-6 and TRBJ2-7; D is undetermined. Trimming pared 7 bases from V and 2 bases from J, leaving 10 bases between. This CDR3 region has 12 residues. Per the germline V gene, CDR1 is SGHDT and CDR2 is YYEEEE. The CDR3 sequence is CASGSPAYEQYF. CDR3 DNA sequence: TGTGCCAGCGGATCTCCGGCCTACGAGCAGTACTTC.

Many counts were recorded for this clonotype. The chain joins TRBV6-2 or TRBV6-3 to TRBJ2-5, with TRBD1 matching 8 bases. The V segment lost 10 bases and the J segment 5 bases; nucleotides outside the gene matches: 15. CDR3 length: 15 amino acids. Germline CDR1 is MNHEY and CDR2 is SVGEGT. The CDR3 sequence is CAITDRGRILETQYF. CDR3 bases: TGTGCCATCACCGACAGGGGACGGATTTTGGAGACCCAGTACTTC.

This clonotype has a single count. The chain carries TRBV3-1 and TRBJ2-1; 7 bases fit TRBD2. V trimming: 5 bases; J trimming: 4 bases; junction bases outside the gene matches: 8. The germline gives CDR1 LGHDT, CDR2 YNNKEL (reference sequence). CDR3 length: 15 amino acids. The CDR3 protein is CASSESGMDYNEQFF. For the CDR3, the DNA is TGTGCCAGCAGCGAAAGCGGGATGGATTACAATGAGCAGTTCTTC.

A few counts support this clonotype. The V and J genes are TRBV7-2 and TRBJ2-7, with D perhaps matching TRBD2 (6 bases). Per germline, CDR1 SGHTA and CDR2 FQGNSA. This CDR3 contains 14 residues. V lost 0 bases and J 4 bases, leaving 10 bases between the germline ends. The CDR3 protein is CASSLAEAGYEQYF. CDR3 sequence (DNA): TGTGCCAGCAGCTTAGCGGAGGCGGGGTACGAGCAGTACTTC.

Many counts were recorded for this clonotype. This chain joins TRBV29-1 and TRBJ2-5; D remains unclear. Germline V gene lookup returns CDR1 SQVTM and CDR2 ANQGSEA. There are 15 residues in the CDR3. Trimming stripped 3 bases from V and 0 bases from J, with 14 bases between. DNA for the CDR3: TGCAGCGTTGATGGTCCGGCCCACGACCAAGAGACCCAGTACTTC. It specifies CSVDGPAHDQETQYF.

About this clonotype: A much larger clone lies one base from this, so it may be a read error. This chain joins TRBV3-1 and TRBJ2-3, with D hard to call. CDR1 is LGHDT and CDR2 is YNNKEL in the germline V gene (reference sequence). The CDR3 loop spans 12 amino acids. The DNA of the CDR3 is TGTGCCTGCAGCTCCCGCACAGATACGCAGTATTTT. Its protein product is CACSSRTDTQYF.

Comments on this clonotype: Just one base apart from a much larger clone, this may be a read error. This chain connects TRBV7-9 to TRBJ2-6; no reliable D call. The germline gives CDR1 SEHNR, CDR2 FQNEAQ (reference sequence). V dropped 3 bases and J dropped 1 base, with 4 bases sitting between them. The CDR3 totals 14 residues. In nucleotides, the CDR3 is TGTGCCAGCAGCTTGGGGTCTGGGGCCAACGTCCTGACTTTC. Translation gives CASSLGSGANVLTF.

The rearrangement uses TRBV9 and TRBJ2-6; D not certain. Germline lookup yields CDR1 SGDLS and CDR2 YYNGEE. Trimming pared 0 bases from V and 0 bases from J, leaving 4 bases between. The CDR3 is 15 residues long. The CDR3 DNA reads TGTGCCAGCAGCGTAGCAGCCTCTGGGGCCAACGTCCTGACTTTC. Translation: CASSVAASGANVLTF.